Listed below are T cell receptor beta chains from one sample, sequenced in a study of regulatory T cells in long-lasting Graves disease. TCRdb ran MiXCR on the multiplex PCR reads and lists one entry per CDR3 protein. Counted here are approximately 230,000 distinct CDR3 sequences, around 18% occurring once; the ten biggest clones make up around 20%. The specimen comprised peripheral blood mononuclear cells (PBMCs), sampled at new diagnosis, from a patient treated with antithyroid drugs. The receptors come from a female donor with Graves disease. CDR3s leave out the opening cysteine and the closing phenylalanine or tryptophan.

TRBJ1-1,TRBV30,AWSVTLSTEAF
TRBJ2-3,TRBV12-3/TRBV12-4,ASSSASGLGSNTQY
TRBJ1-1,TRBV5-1,ASSLGAGVTNTEAF
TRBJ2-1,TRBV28,ASSLGGLDEQF
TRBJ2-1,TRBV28,ASSLYSYNEQF
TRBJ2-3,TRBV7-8,ASSLPTTGDTDTQY
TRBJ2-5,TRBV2,ASRKRGYEETQY
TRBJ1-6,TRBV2,ASSDISPLH
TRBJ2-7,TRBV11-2,ASSFWLGGAWHEQY
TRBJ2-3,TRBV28,ASSLAPDTQY
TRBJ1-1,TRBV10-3,AISTGQGEGAF
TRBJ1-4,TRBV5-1,ASSLAGGATNEKLF
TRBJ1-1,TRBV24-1,ATSDSTGPRGVTEAF
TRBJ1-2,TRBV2,ASSQRTAINYGYT
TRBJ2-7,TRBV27,ASMSLTTYEQY
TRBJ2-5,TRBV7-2,ASSPAARGETQY
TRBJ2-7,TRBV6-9,ASSYSKAGHEQY
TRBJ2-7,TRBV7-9,ASSLALGGSYEQY
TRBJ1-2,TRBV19,ASSKGPANYGYT
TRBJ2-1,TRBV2,ASNSRTGGTYNEQF